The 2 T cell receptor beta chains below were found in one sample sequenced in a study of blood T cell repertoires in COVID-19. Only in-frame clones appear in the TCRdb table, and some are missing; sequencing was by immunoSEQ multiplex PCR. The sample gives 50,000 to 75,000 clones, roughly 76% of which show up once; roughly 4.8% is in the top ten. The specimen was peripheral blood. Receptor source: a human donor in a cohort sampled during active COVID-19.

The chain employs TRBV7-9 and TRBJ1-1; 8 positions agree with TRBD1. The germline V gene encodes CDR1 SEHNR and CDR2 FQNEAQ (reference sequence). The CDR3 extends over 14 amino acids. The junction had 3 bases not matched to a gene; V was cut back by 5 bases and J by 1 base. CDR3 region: CASSLGTGNTEAFF. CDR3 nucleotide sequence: TGTGCCAGCAGCCTTGGGACAGGGAACACTGAAGCTTTCTTT.

The CDR3 protein is CASSGTSGRRETQYF. The DNA for the CDR3 is TGTGCCAGTAGCGGGACTTCCGGAAGGAGAGAGACCCAGTACTTC. The V and J genes are TRBV19 and TRBJ2-5; perhaps TRBD2 as D (6 bases). In germline, CDR1 is LNHDA, CDR2 SQIVND (reference sequence). V was shortened by 6 bases and J by 4 bases, with 18 bases between the two germline ends. The CDR3 has 15 amino acids.